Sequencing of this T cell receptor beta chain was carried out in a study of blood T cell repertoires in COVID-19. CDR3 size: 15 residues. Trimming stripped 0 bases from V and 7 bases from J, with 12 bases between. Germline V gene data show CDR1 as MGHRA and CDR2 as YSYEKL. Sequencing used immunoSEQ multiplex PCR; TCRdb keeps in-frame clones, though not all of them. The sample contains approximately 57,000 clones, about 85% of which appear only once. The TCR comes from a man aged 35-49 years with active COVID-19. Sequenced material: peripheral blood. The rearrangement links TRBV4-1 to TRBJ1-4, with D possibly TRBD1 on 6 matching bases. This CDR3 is CASSQEGGWGEKLFF. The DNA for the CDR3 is TGCGCCAGCAGCCAAGAAGGGGGTTGGGGTGAAAAACTGTTTTTT.